The rows below give T cell receptor beta chains drawn from one sample of a study of blood T cell repertoires in COVID-19. Profiling relied on immunoSEQ multiplex PCR, and the TCRdb table lists in-frame clones only, not all of them. The sample yields about 190,000 clones, under 80% seen once. The specimen was peripheral blood. The receptors originated from a woman aged 50 to 65 with acute or convalescent COVID-19. Each CDR3 is given without its conserved first and last residue.

v_gene,len,j_gene,CDR3aa
TRBV24-1,13,TRBJ2-6,ATSDPGTGANVLT
TRBV6-5,11,TRBJ1-1,ASSTIPGTEAF
TRBV18,15,TRBJ1-1,ASSPRDKGTGNTEAF
TRBV7-9,14,TRBJ2-7,ASSLPQTGGTYEQY
TRBV2,12,TRBJ2-7,ASDEQGEYYEQY
TRBV24-1,10,TRBJ1-2,ATSDSPGGYT
TRBV6-5,10,TRBJ2-7,ASSSSYYEQY
TRBV6-2/TRBV6-3,13,TRBJ2-7,ASSYSLAGNYEQY
TRBV7-8,11,TRBJ2-7,ASSPRGVYEQY
TRBV27,16,TRBJ2-3,ASSLAGLAGGPRDTQY
TRBV14,14,TRBJ2-1,ASSQDKAGVGNEQF
TRBV6-5,14,TRBJ1-2,ASSYLRTGGDYGYT
TRBV7-2,12,TRBJ1-2,ASSSDRGFLGYT
TRBV6-4,12,TRBJ2-2,ASRDIANTGELF
TRBV5-4,13,TRBJ1-4,ASSLGGQANEKLF
TRBV18,13,TRBJ1-2,ASSRDRGPEYGYT
TRBV10-2,12,TRBJ1-6,ASSEPRGESPLH
TRBV5-1,12,TRBJ1-6,ASSLDRASSPLH
TRBV19,12,TRBJ1-1,ASSIDHGGTEAF
TRBV7-8,15,TRBJ1-5,ASSHKGQGASNQPQH
TRBV20-1,12,TRBJ1-5,SASGRFEGQPQH
TRBV27,12,TRBJ2-7,ASSLKGVTYEQY
TRBV5-1,15,TRBJ2-2,ASSKRTGDSNTGELF
TRBV6-5,12,TRBJ2-7,ASSKPGHNYEQY
TRBV30,12,TRBJ2-2,AWGGGVRRGELF
TRBV5-5,12,TRBJ2-7,ASSLLQGAYEQY
TRBV7-2,13,TRBJ2-3,ASSLGGTITDTQY
TRBV28,13,TRBJ2-1,ASSVTSGPYNEQF
TRBV28,13,TRBJ1-6,ASKGGDVGNSPLH
TRBV18,13,TRBJ2-1,ASSPSAVTYNEQF
TRBV7-8,12,TRBJ1-5,ASSSFLGRQPQH
TRBV7-2,12,TRBJ2-1,ASSLGTTLGEQF
TRBV11-3,13,TRBJ2-7,ASSLFSTGNYEQY
TRBV11-2,10,TRBJ1-6,ASTQGYSPLH
TRBV15,10,TRBJ1-3,ATLGGGNTIY
TRBV5-1,11,TRBJ1-1,ASSPGTGSKAF
TRBV19,10,TRBJ1-5,ASSRVRQPQH
TRBV18,11,TRBJ1-4,ASSGDRAEKLF
TRBV30,16,TRBJ2-2,AWSVRGSTSGRHGELF
TRBV28,12,TRBJ1-1,ASSLHRGRTEAF
TRBV27,13,TRBJ1-4,ASKNTGSGDEKLF
TRBV2,11,TRBJ2-7,ASREGRVNEQY
TRBV11-3,12,TRBJ2-2,ASSAGANTGELF
TRBV14,15,TRBJ1-2,ASSQAGGRSLDYGYT
TRBV28,11,TRBJ1-2,ASRPTGDYGYT
TRBV30,15,TRBJ2-3,AWTEAGGPMDRDTQY
TRBV27,11,TRBJ1-5,ATGRDRDQPQH
TRBV7-8,15,TRBJ2-2,ASSFYSLAVNTGELF
TRBV14,10,TRBJ1-2,ASSQVDSSYT
TRBV6-5,14,TRBJ1-1,ASSYEFPSKNTEAF
TRBV28,14,TRBJ1-5,ASSLGGLGSNQPQH
TRBV19,12,TRBJ2-7,ASSFGQLTYEQY
TRBV10-3,16,TRBJ1-5,AISDPLYRGVGNQPQH
TRBV7-2,11,TRBJ1-5,ASSQAGNQPQH
TRBV5-1,11,TRBJ1-4,ASSLPPREKLF